Shown below are 2 T cell receptor beta chains from a single sample sequenced in a study of beta chain features in type 1 diabetes. General study findings and limits: TCRB CDR3s were moderately but significantly shorter in Type 1 diabetes patients in all four CD4+ subsets.

The investigators reverse transcribed all of the isolated RNA, so they sequenced expressed TCRB transcripts. Libraries were prepared by immunoSEQ multiplex PCR; TCRdb keeps only in-frame clonotypes and omits some of them. The sample has about 700,000 clones; 13% are singletons. These receptors are not linked to any known antigen. The sequencing input was naive CD4+ T cells from blood. The receptors here all came from a man younger than 35 with type 1 diabetes.

This clone was counted a few times. The V gene is TRBV21-1, the J gene TRBJ1-1; TRBD1, the D gene given by the table, was not confirmed from the DNA. TRBV21-1 is designated a pseudogene. The CDR3 length is 10 residues. The CDR3 spells CASSQGTAFF. The CDR3 DNA reads as TGTGCCAGCAGCCAGGGAACGGCTTTCTTT.

This sequence joins TRBV29-1 and TRBJ1-3; D not certain. The ends were cut back, 4 bases at V and 0 bases at J, with 16 bases in the middle. The CDR3 runs 16 residues. The germline V gene encodes CDR1 SQVTM and CDR2 ANQGSEA. The CDR3 sequence: CSVVAAGLSSGNTIYF. CDR3 in DNA: TGCAGCGTTGTAGCGGCCGGACTGTCCTCTGGAAACACCATATATTTT.